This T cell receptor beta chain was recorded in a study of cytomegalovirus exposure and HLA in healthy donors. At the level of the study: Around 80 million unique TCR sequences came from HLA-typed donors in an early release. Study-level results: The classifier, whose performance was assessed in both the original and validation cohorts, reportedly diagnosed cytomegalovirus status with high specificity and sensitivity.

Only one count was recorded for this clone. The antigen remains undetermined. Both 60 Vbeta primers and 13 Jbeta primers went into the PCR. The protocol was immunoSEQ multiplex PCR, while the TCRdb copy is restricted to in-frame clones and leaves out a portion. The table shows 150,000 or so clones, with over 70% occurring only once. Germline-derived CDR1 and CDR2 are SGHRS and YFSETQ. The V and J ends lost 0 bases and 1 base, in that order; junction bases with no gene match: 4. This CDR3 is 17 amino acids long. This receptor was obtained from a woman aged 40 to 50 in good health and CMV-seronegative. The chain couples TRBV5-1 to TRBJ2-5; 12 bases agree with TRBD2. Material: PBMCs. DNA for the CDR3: TGCGCCAGCAGCTTGGTAGCTAGCGGGGGGGTCCAAGAGACCCAGTACTTC. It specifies CASSLVASGGVQETQYF.